The clone carrying this T cell receptor (beta chain) came up many times. CDR1 is MNHEY, CDR2 SMNVEV, per germline (reference sequence). The V gene lost 5 bases and the J gene lost 5 bases, with 13 bases spanning the gap. This CDR3 has 13 residues. This entry comes from a study of T cells in Graves' hyperthyroidism and ophthalmopathy. Authors of the study amplified TCR beta CDR3 regions from RNA transcripts. The TCR CDR3 first-round RT-PCR relied on the HTBI primer set. MiXCR was run by TCRdb on the multiplex PCR reads, yielding one entry per CDR3 protein. Altogether some 770,000 distinct CDR3 sequences are present, approximately 16% being singletons, with the ten largest covering approximately 8.4%.

The sequenced sample was blood. The chain uses TRBV27 and TRBJ2-7; maybe TRBD2 (5 bases). The TCR comes from a man aged 18 to 30 with Graves' hyperthyroidism. The CDR3 nucleotides read TGTGCCAGCAGTCACGGGATAAGAGACGAGCAGTACTTC. Translating gives CASSHGIRDEQYF.